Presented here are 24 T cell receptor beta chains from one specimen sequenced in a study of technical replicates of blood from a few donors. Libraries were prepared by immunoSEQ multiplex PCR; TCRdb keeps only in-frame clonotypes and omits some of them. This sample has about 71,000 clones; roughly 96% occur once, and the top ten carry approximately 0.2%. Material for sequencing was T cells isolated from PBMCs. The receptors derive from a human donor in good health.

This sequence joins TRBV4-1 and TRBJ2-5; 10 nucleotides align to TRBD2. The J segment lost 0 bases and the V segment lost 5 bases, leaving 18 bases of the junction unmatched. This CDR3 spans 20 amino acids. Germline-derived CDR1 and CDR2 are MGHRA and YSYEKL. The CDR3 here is CASSSTAYHGSGGYQETQYF. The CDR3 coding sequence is TGCGCCAGCAGCTCAACCGCCTATCATGGTAGCGGGGGGTACCAAGAGACCCAGTACTTC.

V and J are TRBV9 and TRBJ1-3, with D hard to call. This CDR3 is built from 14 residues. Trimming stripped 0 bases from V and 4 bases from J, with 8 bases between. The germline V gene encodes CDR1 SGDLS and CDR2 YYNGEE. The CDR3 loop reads CASSVGPRGNTIYF. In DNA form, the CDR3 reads TGTGCCAGCAGCGTAGGGCCTAGGGGAAACACCATATATTTT.

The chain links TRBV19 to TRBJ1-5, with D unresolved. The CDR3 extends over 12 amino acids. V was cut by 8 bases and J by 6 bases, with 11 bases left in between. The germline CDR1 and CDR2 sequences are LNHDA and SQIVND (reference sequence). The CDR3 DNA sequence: TGTGCCAGTCGAGGGAGTGCTCAGCCCCAGCATTTT. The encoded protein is CASRGSAQPQHF.

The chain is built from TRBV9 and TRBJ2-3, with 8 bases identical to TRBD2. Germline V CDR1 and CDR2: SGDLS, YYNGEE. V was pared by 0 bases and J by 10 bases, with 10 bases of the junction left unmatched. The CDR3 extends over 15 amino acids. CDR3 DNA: TGTGCCAGCAGCGTAGGGGCTAGTGGCGGGAGGCCGCAGTATTTT. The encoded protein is CASSVGASGGRPQYF.

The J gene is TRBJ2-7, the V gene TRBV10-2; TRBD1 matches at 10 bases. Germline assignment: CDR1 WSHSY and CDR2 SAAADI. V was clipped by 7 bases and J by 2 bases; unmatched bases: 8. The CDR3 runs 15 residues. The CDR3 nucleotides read TGCGCCAGCACCCCCGCTGGGACAGGGGCCTACGAGCAGTACTTC. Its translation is CASTPAGTGAYEQYF.

CDR3 amino acids: CASSFLAPGGRNPYEQYF. As DNA, the CDR3 is TGTGCCAGCAGCTTTCTGGCCCCGGGGGGGAGGAACCCCTACGAGCAGTACTTC. This chain connects TRBV7-9 to TRBJ2-7; TRBD2 matches at 8 bases. V dropped 3 bases and J dropped 2; count of bases not matched to a gene: 15. CDR1 is SEHNR, CDR2 FQNEAQ, per germline (reference sequence). The CDR3 runs 18 residues.

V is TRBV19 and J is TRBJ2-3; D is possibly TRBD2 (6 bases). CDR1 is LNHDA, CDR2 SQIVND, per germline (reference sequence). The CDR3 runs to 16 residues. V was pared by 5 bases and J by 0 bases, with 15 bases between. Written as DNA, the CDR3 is TGTGCCAGTAGTCCGGGGGTCGCGGGCAGCACAGATACGCAGTATTTT. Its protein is CASSPGVAGSTDTQYF.

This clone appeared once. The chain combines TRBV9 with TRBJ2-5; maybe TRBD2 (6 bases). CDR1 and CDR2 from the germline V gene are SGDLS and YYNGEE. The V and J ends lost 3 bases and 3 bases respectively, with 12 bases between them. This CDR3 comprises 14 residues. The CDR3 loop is CASSATSTKETQYF. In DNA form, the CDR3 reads TGTGCCAGCAGCGCCACTAGCACAAAAGAGACCCAGTACTTC.

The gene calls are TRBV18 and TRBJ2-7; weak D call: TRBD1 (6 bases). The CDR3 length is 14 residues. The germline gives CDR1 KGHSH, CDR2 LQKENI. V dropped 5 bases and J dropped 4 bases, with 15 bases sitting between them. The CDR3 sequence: CASSGRPGTYEQYF. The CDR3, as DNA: TGTGCCAGCTCAGGACGCCCAGGGACATACGAGCAGTACTTC.

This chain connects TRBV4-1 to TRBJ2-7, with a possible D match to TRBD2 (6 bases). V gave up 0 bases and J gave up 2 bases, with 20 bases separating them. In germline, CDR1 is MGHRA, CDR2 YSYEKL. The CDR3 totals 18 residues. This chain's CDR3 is CASSQERVDLGGAYEQYF. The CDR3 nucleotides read TGCGCCAGCAGCCAAGAGCGGGTTGACCTTGGAGGGGCCTACGAGCAGTACTTC.

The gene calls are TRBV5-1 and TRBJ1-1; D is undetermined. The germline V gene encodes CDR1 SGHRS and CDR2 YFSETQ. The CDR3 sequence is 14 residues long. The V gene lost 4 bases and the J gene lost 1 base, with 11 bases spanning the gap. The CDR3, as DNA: TGCGCCAGCAGCACGGTTCGCAAGAACACTGAAGCTTTCTTT. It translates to CASSTVRKNTEAFF.

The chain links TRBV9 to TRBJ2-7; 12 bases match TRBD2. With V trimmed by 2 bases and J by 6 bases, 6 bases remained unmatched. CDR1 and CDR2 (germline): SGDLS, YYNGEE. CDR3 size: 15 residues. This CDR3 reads CASSVLAGGPSEQYF. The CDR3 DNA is TGTGCCAGCAGCGTTCTAGCGGGGGGGCCGAGCGAGCAGTACTTC.

The CDR3 nucleotides are TGCGCCAGCAGCTTGGCTCCGGGGTCCTACGAGCAGTACTTC. Protein: CASSLAPGSYEQYF. V and J are TRBV5-1 and TRBJ2-7, with D possibly TRBD2 on 5 matching bases. Trimming removed 0 bases from V and 1 base from J, with 8 bases in between. Germline lookup yields CDR1 SGHRS and CDR2 YFSETQ. This CDR3 comprises 14 residues.

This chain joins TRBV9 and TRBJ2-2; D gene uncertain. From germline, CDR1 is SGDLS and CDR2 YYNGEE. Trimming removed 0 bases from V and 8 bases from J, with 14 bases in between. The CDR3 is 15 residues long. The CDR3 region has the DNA TGTGCCAGCAGCGTAGGCGGCGCGATGGCGGGGGAGCTGTTTTTT. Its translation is CASSVGGAMAGELFF.

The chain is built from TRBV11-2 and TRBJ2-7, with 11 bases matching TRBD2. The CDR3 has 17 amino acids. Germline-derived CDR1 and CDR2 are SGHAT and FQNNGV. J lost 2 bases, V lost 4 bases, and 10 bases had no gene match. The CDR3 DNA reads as TGTGCCAGCAGCTCCCTCCGGTCTAGCGGGGGGCCCTACGAGCAGTACTTC. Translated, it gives CASSSLRSSGGPYEQYF.

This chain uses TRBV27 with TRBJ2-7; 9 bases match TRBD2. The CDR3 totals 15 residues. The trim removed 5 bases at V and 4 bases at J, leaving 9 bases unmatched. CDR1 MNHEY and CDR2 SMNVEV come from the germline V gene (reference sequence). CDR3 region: CASSPRLAETYEQYF. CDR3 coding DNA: TGTGCCAGCAGTCCGCGACTAGCGGAGACATACGAGCAGTACTTC.

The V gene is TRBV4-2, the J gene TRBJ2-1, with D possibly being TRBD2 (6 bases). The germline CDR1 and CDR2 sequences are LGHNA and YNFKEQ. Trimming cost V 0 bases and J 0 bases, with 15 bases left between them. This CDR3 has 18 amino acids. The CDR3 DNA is TGTGCCAGCAGCCAAGATTTGTGGCGGGATCGCTCCTACAATGAGCAGTTCTTC. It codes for CASSQDLWRDRSYNEQFF.

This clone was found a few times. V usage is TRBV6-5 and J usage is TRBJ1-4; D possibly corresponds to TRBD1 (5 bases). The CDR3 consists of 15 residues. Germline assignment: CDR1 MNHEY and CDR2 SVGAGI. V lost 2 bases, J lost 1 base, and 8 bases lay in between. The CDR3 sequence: CASSYDGGTNEKLFF. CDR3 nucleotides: TGTGCCAGCAGTTACGACGGGGGAACTAATGAAAAACTGTTTTTT.

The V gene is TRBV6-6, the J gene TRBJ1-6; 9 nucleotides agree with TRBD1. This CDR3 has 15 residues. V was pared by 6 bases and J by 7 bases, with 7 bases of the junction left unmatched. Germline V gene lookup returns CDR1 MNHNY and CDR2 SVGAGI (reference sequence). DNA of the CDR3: TGTGCCAGCAGGGGGACAGGGAGGGGGAATTCACCCCTCCACTTT. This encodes CASRGTGRGNSPLHF.

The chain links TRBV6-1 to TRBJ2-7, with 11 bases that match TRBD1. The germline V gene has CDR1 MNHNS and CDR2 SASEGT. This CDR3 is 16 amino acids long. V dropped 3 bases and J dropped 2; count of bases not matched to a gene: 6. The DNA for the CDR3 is TGTGCCAGCAGTGAGAGACGGACAGGGGGCCCCTACGAGCAGTACTTC. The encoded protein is CASSERRTGGPYEQYF.

CDR3 DNA sequence: TGCGCCAGCAGCTCGGGGGGTGAGGGTGAAAAACTGTTTTTT. Translated, it gives CASSSGGEGEKLFF. The chain joins TRBV5-1 to TRBJ1-4; weak D call: TRBD1 (5 bases). The V gene lost 3 bases and the J gene lost 7 bases, with 13 bases spanning the gap. Germline assignment: CDR1 SGHRS and CDR2 YFSETQ. This CDR3 region has 14 residues.

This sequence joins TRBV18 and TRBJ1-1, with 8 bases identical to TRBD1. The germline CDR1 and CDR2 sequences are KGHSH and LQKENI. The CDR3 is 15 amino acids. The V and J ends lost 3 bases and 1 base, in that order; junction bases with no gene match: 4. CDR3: CASSPGQAKNTEAFF. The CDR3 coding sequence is TGTGCCAGCTCACCGGGACAGGCTAAGAACACTGAAGCTTTCTTT.

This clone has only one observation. The CDR3 loop is CASSQEWTPYEQYF. CDR3 sequence (DNA): TGTGCCAGCAGCCAAGAGTGGACACCCTACGAGCAGTACTTC. This chain connects TRBV4-2 to TRBJ2-7, with a weak D call TRBD1 (5 bases). The CDR3 spans 14 residues. Germline CDR1 and CDR2: LGHNA and YNFKEQ. Deletions cut 0 bases from V and 2 bases from J, with 8 bases between.

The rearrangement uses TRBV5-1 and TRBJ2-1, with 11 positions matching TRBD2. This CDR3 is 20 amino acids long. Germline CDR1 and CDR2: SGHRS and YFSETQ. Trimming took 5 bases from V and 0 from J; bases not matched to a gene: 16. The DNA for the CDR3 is TGCGCCAGCAGTCTTCTCACAGTAACCGGGACTAGCGGCTCCTACAATGAGCAGTTCTTC. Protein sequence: CASSLLTVTGTSGSYNEQFF.